The text below deals with one T cell receptor beta chain. Its cognate antigen has yet to be identified. No base qualities exist here, and no much larger clone lies one base off it. The record originates from a study of blood T cell repertoires in COVID-19 (dated by TCRdb to 2018 to 2021). Background for the entire study: Samples covering the acute and convalescent phases of COVID-19 were provided by collaborators in the United States, Italy and Spain. Deeply sampled blood TCRbeta repertoires from subjects exposed to, actively infected with, or recovered from COVID-19 were included in the dataset. Where available, HLA class I and class II types were taken from metadata supplied by the sample provider and were not determined by assay-based typing. A de-identified subject ID, COVID-19 status, age in years and sex were almost always included in the sample metadata. The prospective study material was composed of cDNA or gDNA derived from T cells, B-cell-depleted T cells, or PBMCs. The repertoires were released in a freely available public database intended as a resource for research on the immune response to SARS-CoV-2. Samples came from the ongoing ImmuneRACE study (first 160 participants) plus 1,254 subjects from 6 global collaborators. Overall study results and their limits: The amount of clinical and demographic metadata varied by source and participant and was provided uncurated.

The CDR3 sequence holds 14 residues, the cysteine and phenylalanine included. The sequence is cut down to CDR3 DNA, 42 bases in frame from base 1. Ends trimmed: V by 7 bases, J by 6 bases; bases unmatched to a gene: 11. The germline V gene encodes CDR1 MDHEN and CDR2 SYDVKM. Whole blood was collected in K2EDTA tubes by collaborating institutions according to the institutions' own protocols. For TCRbeta analysis, collaborator samples were shipped as frozen whole blood, as isolated PBMCs, or as DNA extracted from either sample type. TCRbeta CDR3 regions were amplified from genomic DNA by means of the immunoSEQ Assay, a bias-controlled multiplex PCR. For the original study's pipeline: Nucleated cell counts per sample were estimated from amplification of reference gene primers within the assay. To quantify the absolute abundance of each unique TCRbeta CDR3 rearrangement, sequence reads were collapsed and filtered. Productive Simpson clonality was computed per sample as the square root of Simpson's diversity index over productive rearrangements. The immuneACCESS repertoire file appears here via TCRdb, limited to in-frame rearrangements. These files lack a portion of the clones; in checked studies, under half of the deficit traces to unresolved V genes, and the cause of the others is not known. V, J and clone size were drawn from that table, and D and trimming were deduced from the DNA. Recorded for this sample are about 240,000 clones; 80% to 85% of them occurred a single time. Clones ranked in the top ten supply 3% to 4% of the sample.

Recombination joined TRBV28 with TRBJ2-7, with 8 central nucleotides matching TRBD1. Specimen: peripheral blood. This clonotype was obtained from a young woman with acute or convalescent COVID-19. At the DNA level, the sequence is TGTGCCAGCACCCGAGCCGGGACAGGCACCGAGCAGTACTTC. Translated, this gives CASTRAGTGTEQYF.